These T cell receptor beta chains were read from a single sample in a study of blood T cell repertoires in COVID-19. The method was immunoSEQ multiplex PCR; TCRdb's version includes in-frame clones alone and lacks a portion of them. The sample holds about 270,000 clones, 86% seen once. The sequenced sample was peripheral blood. These receptors originate from a man aged 40-49 years with active or convalescent COVID-19. Both conserved end residues are part of each CDR3. Each record gives: V gene, J gene, clone size, D gene, CDR3 protein, CDR3 DNA. D genes are given only for firm matches. Some rows mark clone size as missing; the rest say once, few, many or name a class of expanded clone.

>TRBV9|TRBJ1-2|NA|TRBD1
CASSGPTGDGYGYTF
TGTGCCAGCAGCGGCCCGACAGGGGACGGCTATGGCTACACCTTC
>TRBV4-1|TRBJ1-2|NA|NA
CASSQERRNYGYTF
TGCGCCAGCAGCCAAGAGCGCAGGAACTATGGCTACACCTTC
>TRBV4-2|TRBJ1-6|NA|TRBD1
CASSRAGTENSPLHF
TGTGCCAGCAGCCGTGCCGGGACAGAGAATTCACCCCTCCACTTT
>TRBV6-5|TRBJ2-7|NA|NA
CASTSPPTYEQYF
TGTGCCAGCACTTCCCCGCCCACTTACGAGCAGTACTTC
>TRBV7-6|TRBJ1-1|once|NA
CASSLARTARGVTTEAFF
TGTGCCAGCAGCTTAGCCAGGACAGCGAGAGGGGTTACTACTGAAGCTTTCTTT
>TRBV14|TRBJ1-1|NA|NA
CASSLTLGGTEAFF
TGTGCCAGCAGCCTTACCCTCGGGGGTACTGAAGCTTTCTTT
>TRBV6-2/TRBV6-3|TRBJ2-5|NA|NA
CASSLQPRSQGTQYF
TGTGCCAGCAGTCTCCAACCTAGGTCACAAGGGACCCAGTACTTC
>TRBV19|TRBJ1-2|NA|NA
CASSMAPTNYGYTF
TGTGCCAGTAGTATGGCCCCAACTAACTATGGCTACACCTTC
>TRBV10-2|TRBJ1-5|NA|NA
CASSEWVRGGGNQPQHF
TGCGCCAGCAGTGAGTGGGTACGGGGGGGAGGCAATCAGCCCCAGCATTTT
>TRBV11-1|TRBJ1-3|NA|NA
CASSPTLFSGNTIYF
TGTGCCAGCAGCCCAACACTATTCTCTGGAAACACCATATATTTT
>TRBV18|TRBJ1-5|NA|NA
CASSQGSNQPQHF
TGTGCCAGCTCACAGGGGAGCAATCAGCCCCAGCATTTT
>TRBV19|TRBJ2-5|NA|TRBD1
CASSQGQGFSETQYF
TGTGCCAGTAGCCAAGGACAGGGGTTTTCAGAGACCCAGTACTTC
>TRBV5-1|TRBJ1-1|NA|TRBD1
CASSALQGDTEAFF
TGCGCCAGCAGCGCACTCCAGGGGGACACTGAAGCTTTCTTT
>TRBV6-6|TRBJ1-5|NA|TRBD1
CASSYSRDSNQPQHF
TGTGCCAGCAGTTACTCGAGGGACAGTAATCAGCCCCAGCATTTT
>TRBV9|TRBJ2-7|NA|TRBD1
CASTPRGDSSYEQYF
TGTGCCAGCACCCCCAGAGGGGACAGCTCCTACGAGCAGTACTTC
>TRBV5-1|TRBJ2-7|NA|TRBD2
CASSHGTSGSYEQYF
TGCGCCAGCAGCCACGGGACTAGCGGGAGTTACGAGCAGTACTTC
>TRBV14|TRBJ1-2|NA|NA
CASSQDGYGYTF
TGTGCCAGCAGCCAAGACGGGTATGGCTACACCTTC
>TRBV6-5|TRBJ1-2|NA|TRBD1
CASQLRQGARWGYTF
TGTGCCAGCCAACTCCGACAGGGGGCGAGGTGGGGCTACACCTTC
>TRBV3-1/TRBV3-2|TRBJ2-1|NA|NA
CASRRRGSRWPHNEQFF
TGTGCCAGCAGACGTAGAGGCTCCCGGTGGCCCCACAATGAGCAGTTCTTC
>TRBV18|TRBJ2-3|few|TRBD1
CASSLNVGTDTDTQYF
TGTGCCAGCTCCCTGAATGTCGGGACAGACACAGATACGCAGTATTTT
>TRBV15|TRBJ2-1|NA|TRBD2
CATSRDLAGGGGNEQFF
TGTGCCACCAGCAGAGATCTCGCTGGTGGCGGGGGCAATGAGCAGTTCTTC
>TRBV2|TRBJ2-3|NA|NA
CASSIEPSTDTQYF
TGTGCCAGCAGTATTGAGCCTAGCACAGATACGCAGTATTTT
>TRBV5-8|TRBJ2-3|NA|NA
CASGGAADTQYF
TGTGCCAGCGGGGGGGCGGCAGATACGCAGTATTTT
>TRBV27|TRBJ1-6|NA|TRBD1
CASSLTGAGRSPLHF
TGTGCCAGCAGTTTGACAGGGGCGGGGAGATCACCCCTCCACTTT
>TRBV28|TRBJ1-6|NA|NA
CASRTIDTVGSPLHF
TGTGCCAGCAGGACCATAGACACGGTTGGTTCACCCCTCCACTTT
>TRBV21-1|TRBJ2-7|NA|NA
CASTPRGGSSYEQYF
TGTGCCAGCACCCCCCGAGGAGGCTCCTCCTACGAGCAGTACTTC
>TRBV7-3|TRBJ2-3|NA|NA
CASSSRDFTDTQYF
TGTGCCAGCAGCAGCAGGGATTTCACAGATACGCAGTATTTT
>TRBV24-1|TRBJ2-7|NA|NA
CATSDGGSYEQYF
TGTGCCACCAGTGATGGCGGTTCCTACGAGCAGTACTTC